Presented here are 20 T cell receptor beta chains from one specimen sequenced in a study of blood T cell repertoires in COVID-19. This table comes from immunoSEQ multiplex PCR, and its TCRdb copy is limited to in-frame clones, with some not included. This sample has roughly 280,000 clones, with under 90% found just once. The sequenced sample was peripheral blood. Every receptor here comes from a man in his fifties with acute or convalescent COVID-19.

V is TRBV4-1 and J is TRBJ1-2; TRBD1 might be the D (5 bases). Germline V gives CDR1 MGHRA, CDR2 YSYEKL. The CDR3 is made up of 14 amino acids. Trimming pared 0 bases from V and 11 bases from J, leaving 16 bases between. CDR3: CASSQERGPYGYTF. The CDR3 nucleotides are TGCGCCAGCAGCCAAGAGCGGGGCCCCTACGGGTACACCTTC.

DNA for the CDR3: TGTGCCAGCAGTGGGCAGGGGGCTAACTATGGCTACACCTTC. This encodes CASSGQGANYGYTF. This chain uses TRBV2 with TRBJ1-2, with 7 bases that match TRBD1. Unmatched junction bases numbered 2, after V lost 4 bases and J lost 0 bases. The CDR3 consists of 14 residues. CDR1 and CDR2 (germline): SNHLY, FYNNEI.

The chain has TRBV28 and TRBJ2-1, with 7 nucleotides matching TRBD2. The CDR3 length is 15 residues. J lost 4 bases, V lost 3 bases, and 6 bases had no gene match. Germline loops: CDR1 MDHEN, CDR2 SYDVKM. The CDR3 loop reads CASSLRGYPYNEQFF. The CDR3 DNA follows: TGTGCCAGCAGTTTGCGGGGGTACCCGTACAATGAGCAGTTCTTC.

The chain uses TRBV5-1 and TRBJ2-7, with 8 bases matching TRBD2. The V and J ends lost 0 bases and 2 bases, in that order; junction bases with no gene match: 4. The CDR3 spans 15 residues. The germline gives CDR1 SGHRS, CDR2 YFSETQ. CDR3 sequence (DNA): TGCGCCAGCAGCTTGGAAGCGGGGGCGACCTACGAGCAGTACTTC. It codes for CASSLEAGATYEQYF.

The V and J genes are TRBV11-2 and TRBJ2-1, with TRBD2 identical over 7 bases. The length of the CDR3 is 18 residues. CDR1 is SGHAT, CDR2 FQNNGV, per germline. V was clipped by 4 bases and J by 3 bases; unmatched bases: 15. For the CDR3, the DNA is TGTGCCAGCAGCTCCGGACCATTCCGGGACTACAACTACAATGAGCAGTTCTTC. This translates into CASSSGPFRDYNYNEQFF.

This rearrangement joins TRBV19 to TRBJ2-2; 8 bases are a match to TRBD1. Trimming took 5 bases from V and 5 from J; bases not matched to a gene: 4. Germline values: CDR1 LNHDA, CDR2 SQIVND (reference sequence). CDR3 length: 14 residues. The CDR3 DNA reads as TGTGCCAGTAGTGCCGGACAGGGAACCGGGGAGCTGTTTTTT. Protein sequence: CASSAGQGTGELFF.

This chain joins TRBV9 and TRBJ2-1, with a weak D call TRBD1 (5 bases). Germline CDR1 reads SGDLS; CDR2 reads YYNGEE. This CDR3 is 16 amino acids long. The ends were cut back, 4 bases at V and 5 bases at J, with 19 bases in the middle. The CDR3 loop is CASSPSGRVGNNEQFF. The CDR3 DNA sequence: TGTGCCAGCAGCCCCTCCGGCAGGGTGGGGAACAATGAGCAGTTCTTC.

The chain uses TRBV5-1 and TRBJ1-1; D uncertain. V was trimmed by 0 bases and J by 3 bases, leaving 9 bases between them. The CDR3 is 14 amino acids. The germline V gene encodes CDR1 SGHRS and CDR2 YFSETQ. As DNA, the CDR3 is TGCGCCAGCAGCTTGGTATTGGCTGACACTGAAGCTTTCTTT. Translating it yields CASSLVLADTEAFF.

The chain combines TRBV6-6 with TRBJ2-5, with D possibly being TRBD2 (5 bases). This CDR3 has 14 residues. V dropped 0 bases and J dropped 7 bases, with 12 bases sitting between them. Germline V lookup: CDR1 MNHNY, CDR2 SVGAGI (reference sequence). The CDR3 spells CASSYSEKRGTQYF. CDR3 coding DNA: TGTGCCAGCAGTTACTCAGAAAAACGGGGGACCCAGTACTTC.

V usage is TRBV6-6 and J usage is TRBJ2-3, with TRBD1 as a possible D gene (5 bases). Germline V CDR1 and CDR2: MNHNY, SVGAGI (reference sequence). The CDR3 covers 11 residues. Trimming pared 11 bases from V and 5 bases from J, leaving 11 bases between. The CDR3 here is CAAQGLDTQYF. CDR3 DNA: TGTGCCGCCCAGGGTTTAGATACGCAGTATTTT.

This sequence joins TRBV18 and TRBJ2-7, with 7 bases that match TRBD1. V was clipped by 3 bases and J by 1 base; unmatched bases: 9. Germline-derived CDR1 and CDR2 are KGHSH and LQKENI. The CDR3 sequence is 16 residues long. CDR3 protein: CASSPMTGLASYEQYF. The DNA of the CDR3 is TGTGCCAGCTCACCTATGACAGGGCTCGCGTCCTACGAGCAGTACTTC.

V is TRBV15 and J is TRBJ2-1; 8 bases agree with TRBD1. The germline CDR1 and CDR2 sequences are LNHNV and YYDKDF (reference sequence). The CDR3 contains 15 residues. Germline trimming cut 8 bases from V and 6 bases from J; bases unmatched to any gene: 12. In DNA, the CDR3 is TGTGCCACCGCTCAGGGGGCGGACAGGTTCAATGAGCAGTTCTTC. Translated, it gives CATAQGADRFNEQFF.

This chain joins TRBV14 and TRBJ2-7; 8 positions agree with TRBD1. The length of the CDR3 is 12 residues. J was trimmed by 3 bases and V by 10 bases; bases with no gene match: 5. Germline V lookup: CDR1 SGHDN, CDR2 FVKESK. The CDR3 DNA reads as TGTGCCACAGGACAGGGCTACTACGAGCAGTACTTC. The encoded protein is CATGQGYYEQYF.

The chain employs TRBV5-1 and TRBJ2-1; TRBD1 matches at 7 bases. Germline V gene lookup returns CDR1 SGHRS and CDR2 YFSETQ. This CDR3 has 15 amino acids. V was pared by 3 bases and J by 5 bases, with 8 bases of the junction left unmatched. In nucleotides, the CDR3 is TGCGCCAGCAGCTATACCGGACAGGCGAACAATGAGCAGTTCTTC. It is translated as CASSYTGQANNEQFF.

With regard to this clone: At one of its ends the junction is not consistent with the germline gene, which may arise from a read error. The CDR3 sequence is CASSGPGANVLTF. CDR3 nucleotide sequence: TGTGCTAGCAGCGGCCCTGGGGCCAACGTCCTGACTTTC. The V gene is TRBV7-7, the J gene TRBJ2-6, with D possibly TRBD2 on 5 matching bases. The CDR3 runs to 13 residues. From germline, CDR1 is SSHAT and CDR2 FNYEAQ (reference sequence).

The rearrangement joins TRBV19 to TRBJ1-5; D not certain. Germline V gene lookup returns CDR1 LNHDA and CDR2 SQIVND (reference sequence). Deletions cut 3 bases from V and 4 bases from J, with 7 bases between. CDR3 size: 13 residues. The CDR3 sequence is CASSINTNQPQHF. For the CDR3, the DNA is TGTGCCAGTAGTATTAACACGAATCAGCCCCAGCATTTT.

The rearrangement uses TRBV7-2 and TRBJ1-1; TRBD1 matches 11 bases. Trimming at V came to 4 bases and at J to 2 bases, leaving 6 bases not matched to a gene. The length of the CDR3 is 16 residues. Germline V gene data show CDR1 as SGHTA and CDR2 as FQGNSA. CDR3 sequence reads: CASSSWDRGGNTEAFF. CDR3 DNA: TGTGCCAGCAGCTCCTGGGACAGGGGGGGAAACACTGAAGCTTTCTTT.

The chain joins TRBV2 to TRBJ2-5, with 9 bases aligning to TRBD1. Germline CDR1 is SNHLY and CDR2 is FYNNEI. The CDR3 spans 14 residues. The junction had 9 bases not matched to a gene; V was cut back by 6 bases and J by 7 bases. The CDR3 spells CASRRDREKTTQYF. CDR3 in DNA: TGTGCCAGCAGAAGGGACAGGGAGAAAACGACCCAGTACTTC.

The chain uses TRBV4-1 and TRBJ1-6; TRBD1 aligns across 10 bases. This CDR3 contains 16 residues. Germline CDR1 MGHRA, CDR2 YSYEKL. J was trimmed by 8 bases and V by 0 bases; bases with no gene match: 4. The CDR3 nucleotides are TGCGCCAGCAGCCAAGAGGGACAGGGGTGGTATTCACCCCTCCACTTT. Amino acid sequence: CASSQEGQGWYSPLHF.

The rearrangement uses TRBV4-2 and TRBJ1-1; D is unclear. Trimming took 0 bases from V and 1 from J, leaving 9 bases between them. Germline loops: CDR1 LGHNA, CDR2 YNFKEQ. The CDR3 sequence is 15 residues long. The CDR3 reads CASSQDGHENTEAFF. The CDR3 DNA is TGTGCCAGCAGCCAAGATGGGCACGAGAACACTGAAGCTTTCTTT.